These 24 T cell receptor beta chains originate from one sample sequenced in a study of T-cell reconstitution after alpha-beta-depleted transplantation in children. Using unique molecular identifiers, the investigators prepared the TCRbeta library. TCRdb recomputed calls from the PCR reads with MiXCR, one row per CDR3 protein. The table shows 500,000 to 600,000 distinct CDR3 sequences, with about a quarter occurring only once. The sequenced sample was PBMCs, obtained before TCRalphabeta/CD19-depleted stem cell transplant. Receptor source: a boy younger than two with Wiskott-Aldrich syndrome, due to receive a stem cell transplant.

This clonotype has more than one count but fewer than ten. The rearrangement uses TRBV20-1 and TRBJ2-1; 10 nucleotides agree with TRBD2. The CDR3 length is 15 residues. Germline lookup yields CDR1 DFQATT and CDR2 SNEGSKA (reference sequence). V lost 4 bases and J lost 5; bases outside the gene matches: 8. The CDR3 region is CSANVAGGTHNEQFF. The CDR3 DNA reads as TGCAGTGCTAACGTAGCGGGAGGTACCCACAATGAGCAGTTCTTC.

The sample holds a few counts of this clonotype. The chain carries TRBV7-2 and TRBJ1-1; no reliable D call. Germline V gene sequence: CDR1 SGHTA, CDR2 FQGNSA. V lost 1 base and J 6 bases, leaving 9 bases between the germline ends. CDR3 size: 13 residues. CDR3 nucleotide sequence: TGTGCCAGCAGCTTAGTGCGGGTATCTGAAGCTTTCTTT. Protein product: CASSLVRVSEAFF.

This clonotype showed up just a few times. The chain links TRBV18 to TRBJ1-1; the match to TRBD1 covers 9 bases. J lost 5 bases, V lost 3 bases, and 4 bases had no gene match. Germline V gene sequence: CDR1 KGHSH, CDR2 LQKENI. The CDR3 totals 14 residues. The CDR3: CASSPRTGVTEAFF. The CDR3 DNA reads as TGTGCCAGCTCACCCAGGACAGGGGTTACTGAAGCTTTCTTT.

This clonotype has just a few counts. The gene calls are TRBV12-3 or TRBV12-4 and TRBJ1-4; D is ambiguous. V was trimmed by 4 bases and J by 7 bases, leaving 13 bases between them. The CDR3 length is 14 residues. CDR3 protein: CASSSLPFTEKLFF. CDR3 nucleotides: TGTGCCAGCAGTTCCTTACCCTTTACTGAAAAACTGTTTTTT.

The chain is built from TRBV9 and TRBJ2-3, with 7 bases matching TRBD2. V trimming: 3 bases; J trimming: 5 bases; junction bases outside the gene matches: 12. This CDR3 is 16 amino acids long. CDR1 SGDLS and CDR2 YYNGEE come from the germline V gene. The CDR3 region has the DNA TGTGCCAGCAGCGCATCTAGCGGAACAGTGGGAGATACGCAGTATTTT. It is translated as CASSASSGTVGDTQYF.

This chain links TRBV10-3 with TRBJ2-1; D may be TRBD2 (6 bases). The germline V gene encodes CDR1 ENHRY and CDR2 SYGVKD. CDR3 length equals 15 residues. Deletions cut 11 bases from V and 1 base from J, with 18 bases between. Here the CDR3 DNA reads TGTGCCCTCGGGAGCGGGTCGTTTTCCTACAATGAGCAGTTCTTC. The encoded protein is CALGSGSFSYNEQFF.

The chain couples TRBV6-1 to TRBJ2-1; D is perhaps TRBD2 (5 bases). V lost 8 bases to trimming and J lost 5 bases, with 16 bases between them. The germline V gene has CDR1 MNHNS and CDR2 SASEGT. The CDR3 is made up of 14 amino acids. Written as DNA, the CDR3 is TGTGCCAGCGGCCTAGCCTTGAGGGACAATGAGCAGTTCTTC. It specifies CASGLALRDNEQFF.

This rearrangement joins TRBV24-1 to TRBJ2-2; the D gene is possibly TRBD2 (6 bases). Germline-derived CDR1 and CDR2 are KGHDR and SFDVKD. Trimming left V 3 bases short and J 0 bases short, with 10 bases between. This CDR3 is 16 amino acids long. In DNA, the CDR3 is TGTGCCACCAGTGATACCGGGACTCCGAACACCGGGGAGCTGTTTTTT. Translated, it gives CATSDTGTPNTGELFF.

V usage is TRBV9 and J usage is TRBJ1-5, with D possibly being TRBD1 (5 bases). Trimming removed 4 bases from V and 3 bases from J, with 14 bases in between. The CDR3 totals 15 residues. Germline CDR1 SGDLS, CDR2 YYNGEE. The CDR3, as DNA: TGTGCCAGCAGCCCTGGGGGAGGGTTCAATCAGCCCCAGCATTTT. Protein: CASSPGGGFNQPQHF. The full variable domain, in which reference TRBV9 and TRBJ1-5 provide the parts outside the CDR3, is DSGVTQTPKHLITATGQRVTLRCSPRSGDLSVYWYQQSLDQGLQFLIQYYNGEERAKGNILERFSAQQFPDLHSELNLSSLELGDSALYFCASSPGGGFNQPQHFGDGTRLSIL.

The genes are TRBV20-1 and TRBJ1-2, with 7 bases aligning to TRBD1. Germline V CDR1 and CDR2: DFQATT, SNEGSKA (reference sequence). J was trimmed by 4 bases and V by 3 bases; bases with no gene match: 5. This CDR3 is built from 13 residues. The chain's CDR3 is CSARGTASYGYTF. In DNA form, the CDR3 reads TGCAGTGCTAGGGGGACAGCCTCCTATGGCTACACCTTC.

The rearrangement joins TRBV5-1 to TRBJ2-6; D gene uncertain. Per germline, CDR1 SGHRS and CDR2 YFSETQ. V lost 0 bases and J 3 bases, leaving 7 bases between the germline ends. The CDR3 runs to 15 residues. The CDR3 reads CASSLVGFGANVLTF. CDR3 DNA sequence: TGCGCCAGCAGCTTGGTTGGTTTTGGGGCCAACGTCCTGACTTTC.

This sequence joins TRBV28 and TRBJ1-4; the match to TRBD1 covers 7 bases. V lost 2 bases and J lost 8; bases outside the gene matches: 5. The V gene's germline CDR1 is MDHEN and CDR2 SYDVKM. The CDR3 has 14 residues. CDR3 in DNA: TGTGCCAGCAGTTTAGACAGGGTTTGGGAAAAACTGTTTTTT. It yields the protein CASSLDRVWEKLFF.

The chain's CDR3 is CATSRGGVGGGTEAFF. CDR3 bases: TGTGCCACCAGCAGAGGAGGGGTAGGGGGCGGCACTGAAGCTTTCTTT. This chain uses TRBV15 with TRBJ1-1; 7 nucleotides agree with TRBD1. From germline, CDR1 is LNHNV and CDR2 YYDKDF (reference sequence). There are 16 residues in the CDR3. Trimming cost V 1 base and J 4 bases; bases outside gene matches: 9.

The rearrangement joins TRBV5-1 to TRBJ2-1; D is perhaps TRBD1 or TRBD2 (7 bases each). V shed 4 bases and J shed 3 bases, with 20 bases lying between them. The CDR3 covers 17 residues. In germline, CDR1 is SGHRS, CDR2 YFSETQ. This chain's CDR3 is CASSPSRGGGNYNEQFF. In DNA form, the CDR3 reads TGCGCCAGCAGCCCGTCCAGGGGGGGCGGGAACTACAATGAGCAGTTCTTC.

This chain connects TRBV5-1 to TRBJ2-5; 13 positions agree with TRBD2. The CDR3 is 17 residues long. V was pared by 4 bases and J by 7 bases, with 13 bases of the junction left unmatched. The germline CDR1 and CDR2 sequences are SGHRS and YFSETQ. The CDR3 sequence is CASSRTSGSGEWRTQYF. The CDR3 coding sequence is TGCGCCAGCAGCCGGACTAGCGGGAGTGGTGAGTGGAGGACCCAGTACTTC.

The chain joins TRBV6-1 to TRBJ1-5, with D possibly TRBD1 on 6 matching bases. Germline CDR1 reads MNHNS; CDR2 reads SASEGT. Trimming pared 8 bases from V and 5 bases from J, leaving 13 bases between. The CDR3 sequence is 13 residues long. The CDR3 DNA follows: TGTGCCAGCGCCCGGGACAACTATCAGCCCCAGCATTTT. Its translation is CASARDNYQPQHF.

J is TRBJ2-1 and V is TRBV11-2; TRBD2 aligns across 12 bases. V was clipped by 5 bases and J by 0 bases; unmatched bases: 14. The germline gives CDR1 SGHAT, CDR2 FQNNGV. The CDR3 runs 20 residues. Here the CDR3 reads CASSTKSGTSGPSSYNEQFF. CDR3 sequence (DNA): TGTGCCAGCAGCACCAAATCCGGGACTAGCGGGCCTAGCTCCTACAATGAGCAGTTCTTC.

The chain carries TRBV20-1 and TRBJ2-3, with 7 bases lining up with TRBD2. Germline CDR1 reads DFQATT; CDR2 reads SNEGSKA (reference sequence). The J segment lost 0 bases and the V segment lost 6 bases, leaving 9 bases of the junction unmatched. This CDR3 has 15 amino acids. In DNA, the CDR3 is TGCAGTGCGCTCTGGGGGGGTCTTAGCACAGATACGCAGTATTTT. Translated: CSALWGGLSTDTQYF.

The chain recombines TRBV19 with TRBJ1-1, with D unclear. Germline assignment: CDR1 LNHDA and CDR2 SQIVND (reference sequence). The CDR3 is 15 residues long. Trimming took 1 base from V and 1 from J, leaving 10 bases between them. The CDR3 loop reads CASSIGRRENTEAFF. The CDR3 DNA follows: TGTGCCAGTAGTATAGGGAGACGGGAGAACACTGAAGCTTTCTTT.

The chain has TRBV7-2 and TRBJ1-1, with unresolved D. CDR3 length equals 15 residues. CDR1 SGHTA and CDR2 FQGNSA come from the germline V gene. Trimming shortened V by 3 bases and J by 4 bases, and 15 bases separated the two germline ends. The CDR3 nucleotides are TGTGCCAGCAGCTTGCCCATTAGGGCGGGCACTGAAGCTTTCTTT. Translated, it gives CASSLPIRAGTEAFF.

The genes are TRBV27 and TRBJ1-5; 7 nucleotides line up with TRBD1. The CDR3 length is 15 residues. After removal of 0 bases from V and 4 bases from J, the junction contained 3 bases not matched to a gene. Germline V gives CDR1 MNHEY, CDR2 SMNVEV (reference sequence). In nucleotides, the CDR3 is TGTGCCAGCAGTTTATCCACAGGGGTGAATCAGCCCCAGCATTTT. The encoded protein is CASSLSTGVNQPQHF.

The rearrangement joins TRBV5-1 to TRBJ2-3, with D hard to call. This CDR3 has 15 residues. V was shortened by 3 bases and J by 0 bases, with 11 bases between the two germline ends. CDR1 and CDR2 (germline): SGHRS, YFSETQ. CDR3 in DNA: TGCGCCAGCAGCTCCGCACCCCCTAGCACAGATACGCAGTATTTT. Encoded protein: CASSSAPPSTDTQYF.

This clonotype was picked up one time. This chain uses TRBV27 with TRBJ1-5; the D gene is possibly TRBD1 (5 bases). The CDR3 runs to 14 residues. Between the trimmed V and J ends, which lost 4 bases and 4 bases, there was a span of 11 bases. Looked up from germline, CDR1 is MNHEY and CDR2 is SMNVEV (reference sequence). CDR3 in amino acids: CASSWRDRNQPQHF. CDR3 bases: TGTGCCAGCAGTTGGAGGGACCGGAATCAGCCCCAGCATTTT.

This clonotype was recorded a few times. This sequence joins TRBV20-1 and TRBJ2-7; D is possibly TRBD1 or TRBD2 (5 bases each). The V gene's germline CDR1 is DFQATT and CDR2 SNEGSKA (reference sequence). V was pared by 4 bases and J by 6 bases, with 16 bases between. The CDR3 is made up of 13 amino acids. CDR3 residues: CSATGQGYFEQYF. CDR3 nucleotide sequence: TGCAGTGCTACGGGGCAAGGGTACTTCGAGCAGTACTTC.